The 15 T cell receptor beta chains given below trace back to one sample, sequenced in a study of PD-L1 blockade in urothelial cancer. Sequencing was performed with immunoSEQ multiplex PCR; in TCRdb, only in-frame clones are kept and a portion is missing. In the table there are about 30,000 clones, roughly nine tenths of which are singletons. The time point was: peripheral blood 6 weeks after treatment start. The specimen comprised PBMCs, sampled around atezolizumab (anti-PD-L1) treatment. The receptors here all came from a man of 80 years or more with urothelial cancer.

A single count supports this clone. The rearrangement uses TRBV28 and TRBJ1-2; the match to TRBD1 covers 7 bases. With V trimmed by 6 bases and J by 7 bases, 14 bases remained unmatched. Per germline, CDR1 MDHEN and CDR2 SYDVKM. The CDR3 has 15 amino acids. DNA of the CDR3: TGTGCCAGCAGCTGGGGGAACAGGGGAGAGTCTGGCTACACCTTC. Translation: CASSWGNRGESGYTF.

This clone was seen a single time. V gene TRBV6-5 combines with J gene TRBJ1-1; a weak D match, TRBD1 (5 bases). CDR3 length: 14 residues. Germline lookup yields CDR1 MNHEY and CDR2 SVGAGI. Between the trimmed V and J ends, which lost 5 bases and 4 bases, there was a span of 14 bases. CDR3 DNA: TGTGCCAGCAGTCCTAGGTGGGACTCCACTGAAGCTTTCTTT. This sequence encodes CASSPRWDSTEAFF.

The V call is TRBV5-4, the J call TRBJ2-5; TRBD1 agrees at 8 bases. CDR3 length equals 19 residues. Germline V gene data show CDR1 as SGHNT and CDR2 as YYREEE (reference sequence). Losses at the gene ends were 6 bases for V and 7 bases for J; bases not matched to a gene: 26. CDR3 sequence (DNA): TGTGCCAGCACCAATAAAGGACAGGGTGCCGAAAGGGGTTACTTGACCCAGTACTTC. Protein product: CASTNKGQGAERGYLTQYF.

V usage is TRBV18 and J usage is TRBJ2-1; D call uncertain. The V end was cut by 3 bases, the J end by 6 bases, with 15 bases between. The CDR3 length is 15 residues. Germline V lookup: CDR1 KGHSH, CDR2 LQKENI. CDR3 in DNA: TGTGCCAGCTCACCCGGAATTCGCGGTAGCAATGAGCAGTTCTTC. It specifies CASSPGIRGSNEQFF.

V usage is TRBV19 and J usage is TRBJ2-1; 8 bases fit TRBD1. The ends lost 2 bases at V and 5 bases at J; junction bases unmatched: 2. The V gene's germline CDR1 is LNHDA and CDR2 SQIVND (reference sequence). The CDR3 is 14 amino acids. In DNA form, the CDR3 reads TGTGCCAGTAGTATAACGGACAGGGACAATGAGCAGTTCTTC. Encoded protein: CASSITDRDNEQFF.

This chain connects TRBV7-2 to TRBJ2-3; D unclear. Trimming pared 3 bases from V and 2 bases from J, leaving 15 bases between. Germline V gene data show CDR1 as SGHTA and CDR2 as FQGNSA. There are 16 residues in the CDR3. The CDR3, as DNA: TGTGCCAGCAGCTTGATTAGTTCAATCCTCACAGATACGCAGTATTTT. Its protein product is CASSLISSILTDTQYF.

Turning to this clone: The sample carries other DNA sequences with the same CDR3. The V and J genes are TRBV19 and TRBJ2-7, with 8 nucleotides matching TRBD1. The germline V gene encodes CDR1 LNHDA and CDR2 SQIVND (reference sequence). CDR3 length: 14 residues. The junction had 5 bases not matched to a gene; V was cut back by 6 bases and J by 1 base. CDR3 bases: TGTGCCAGTAGCAGGGGACAGGTGTCCTACGAGCAGTACTTC. Its protein product is CASSRGQVSYEQYF. The full variable domain, in which reference TRBV19 and TRBJ2-7 provide the parts outside the CDR3, is DGGITQSPKYLFRKEGQNVTLSCEQNLNHDAMYWYRQDPGQGLRLIYYSQIVNDFQKGDIAEGYSVSREKKESFPLTVTSAQKNPTAFYLCASSRGQVSYEQYFGPGTRLTVT.

Written as DNA, the CDR3 is TGCGCCAGCAGCTTGAGCGGGGTGAACACTGAAGCTTTCTTT. Translated, it gives CASSLSGVNTEAFF. V gene TRBV5-1 combines with J gene TRBJ1-1; the D is unclear. Germline V gene sequence: CDR1 SGHRS, CDR2 YFSETQ. The V end lost 1 base, the J end lost 0 bases, and 7 bases lay between the germline ends. This CDR3 has 14 amino acids.

This clone has a handful of counts. This chain links TRBV2 with TRBJ1-3; 8 bases match TRBD1. This CDR3 spans 15 amino acids. After removal of 6 bases from V and 2 bases from J, the junction contained 6 bases not matched to a gene. Germline assignment: CDR1 SNHLY and CDR2 FYNNEI. As DNA, the CDR3 is TGTGCCAGCAGGGGGGGACAGGATACTGGAAACACCATATATTTT. Translated: CASRGGQDTGNTIYF.

The chain employs TRBV11-2 and TRBJ2-7, with 8 nucleotides matching TRBD2. The CDR3 consists of 16 residues. The V gene end was trimmed by 5 bases and the J gene end by 0 bases; junction bases not matched to a gene: 9. Germline loops: CDR1 SGHAT, CDR2 FQNNGV. As DNA, the CDR3 is TGTGCCAGCAGCCTCAATTTAGCGGGAAGCTCCTACGAGCAGTACTTC. Protein product: CASSLNLAGSSYEQYF.

The sample holds a few counts of this clone. The J gene is TRBJ2-4, the V gene TRBV28; D gene uncertain. Trimming removed 3 bases from V and 4 bases from J, with 7 bases in between. This CDR3 contains 13 residues. Germline assignment: CDR1 MDHEN and CDR2 SYDVKM. The CDR3 nucleotides are TGTGCCAGCAGTTTGCGGCAGAAAAACATTCAGTACTTC. It is translated as CASSLRQKNIQYF.

For the CDR3, the DNA is TGCGCCAGCAGCGCGGGTCCCTCGGAAGGTGAAAAACTGTTTTTT. Translated: CASSAGPSEGEKLFF. V gene TRBV5-1 combines with J gene TRBJ1-4, with D uncertain. Trimming cost V 4 bases and J 7 bases, with 17 bases left between them. Germline V gene sequence: CDR1 SGHRS, CDR2 YFSETQ. This CDR3 comprises 15 residues.

The chain has TRBV6-5 and TRBJ1-2; tentatively, D is TRBD1 (5 bases). The CDR3 contains 14 residues. The ends were cut back, 5 bases at V and 0 bases at J, with 10 bases in the middle. The germline V gene has CDR1 MNHEY and CDR2 SVGAGI. The CDR3 bases are TGTGCCAGCAGTACCGGGGGGGCTAACTATGGCTACACCTTC. This codes for CASSTGGANYGYTF.

This clone was found a few times. The J gene is TRBJ1-5, the V gene TRBV9; no definite D call. The CDR3 contains 12 residues. Germline loops: CDR1 SGDLS, CDR2 YYNGEE. With 7 bases removed from V and 7 bases from J, the gap between germline ends came to 12 bases. CDR3 region: CASGGWRQPQHF. The CDR3 DNA reads TGTGCCAGCGGAGGGTGGCGACAGCCCCAGCATTTT.

Of note for this clone: The missing conserved phenylalanine or tryptophan at the end of this CDR3 makes a read error likely. The chain carries TRBV30 and TRBJ1-1, with D tentatively TRBD1 (6 bases). Germline lookup yields CDR1 GTSNPN and CDR2 SVGIG (reference sequence). This CDR3 is built from 16 residues. Trimming removed 3 bases from V and 1 base from J, with 18 bases in between. The CDR3 bases are TGTGCCTGGAGCCTAGGGGCCGGACAGTGGAACACTGAAGCTTTCCTT. It specifies CAWSLGAGQWNTEAFL.